This entry concerns a single T cell receptor (beta chain). Only in-frame clones appear in the TCRdb table, and some are missing; sequencing was by immunoSEQ multiplex PCR. The repertoire holds tens of thousands of clones, with around 94% as singletons. These data originate in a study of technical replicates of blood from a handful of donors. Looked up from germline, CDR1 is SGHTS and CDR2 is YDEGEE. With 4 bases clipped from V and 5 bases from J, the junction kept 10 bases outside the gene matches. This CDR3 comprises 16 residues. V and J are TRBV5-8 and TRBJ2-3, with 10 nucleotides matching TRBD1. The source of this sequence is a human donor in good health. Sequencing was done on a sample of T cells isolated from PBMCs. The DNA of the CDR3 is TGTGCCAGCAGCCCAAGAGGACAGGGGGTGGGAGATACGCAGTATTTT. Encoded protein: CASSPRGQGVGDTQYF.